The rows below give T cell receptor beta chains drawn from one sample of a study of shared clonotypes between healthy human individuals. Clones were sequenced by immunoSEQ multiplex PCR, and TCRdb holds only the in-frame ones, with some missing. The profile shows around 550,000 clones, 85% to 95% of them singletons. The sequencing sample was made of naive CD8+ T cells sorted from blood. Receptor source: a woman in her 30s in good health. Each CDR3 is given with its conserved first and last residue. D genes are given only for firm matches. Size is stated for part of the rows, as once, few or many counts, or as a class when the clone is expanded.

D gene: NA; clone size: once; V gene: TRBV19; J gene: TRBJ1-5; CDR3 protein: CASSMGGGHQPQHF; CDR3 DNA: TGTGCCAGTAGTATGGGTGGGGGGCATCAGCCCCAGCATTTT
D gene: TRBD1; clone size: NA; V gene: TRBV7-9; J gene: TRBJ2-7; CDR3 protein: CASSPPGQAYEQYF; CDR3 DNA: TGTGCCAGCAGCCCTCCGGGACAGGCCTACGAGCAGTACTTC
D gene: NA; clone size: once; V gene: TRBV7-8; J gene: TRBJ1-1; CDR3 protein: CASTLALTGPEAFF; CDR3 DNA: TGTGCCAGCACCTTGGCCCTGACAGGACCTGAAGCTTTCTTT
D gene: NA; clone size: NA; V gene: TRBV13; J gene: TRBJ2-1; CDR3 protein: CASSLSSNNEQFF; CDR3 DNA: TGTGCCAGCAGCCTTTCTAGCAACAATGAGCAGTTCTTC
D gene: TRBD2; clone size: once; V gene: TRBV19; J gene: TRBJ2-3; CDR3 protein: CASSPPLSGRAGTDTQYF; CDR3 DNA: TGTGCCAGTAGTCCCCCACTTAGCGGGAGGGCCGGCACAGATACGCAGTATTTT
D gene: NA; clone size: once; V gene: TRBV7-9; J gene: TRBJ2-2; CDR3 protein: CASSALENTGELFF; CDR3 DNA: TGTGCCAGCAGCGCACTAGAAAACACCGGGGAGCTGTTTTTT
D gene: NA; clone size: NA; V gene: TRBV27; J gene: TRBJ2-7; CDR3 protein: CASSSGTSGRAEQYF; CDR3 DNA: TGTGCCAGCAGTTCCGGGACTTCCGGACGGGCCGAGCAGTACTTC
D gene: NA; clone size: NA; V gene: TRBV6-5; J gene: TRBJ1-1; CDR3 protein: CASSDMGVNTEAFF; CDR3 DNA: TGTGCCAGCAGTGACATGGGGGTGAACACTGAAGCTTTCTTT
D gene: NA; clone size: once; V gene: TRBV12-5; J gene: TRBJ1-2; CDR3 protein: CASGSEDGYTF; CDR3 DNA: TGTGCTAGTGGATCTGAGGATGGCTACACCTTC
D gene: NA; clone size: NA; V gene: TRBV7-2; J gene: TRBJ2-7; CDR3 protein: CASSQPGRPSYEQYF; CDR3 DNA: TGTGCCAGCAGCCAACCGGGACGGCCATCCTACGAGCAGTACTTC
D gene: NA; clone size: once; V gene: TRBV19; J gene: TRBJ2-4; CDR3 protein: CASSIAGAKNIQYF; CDR3 DNA: TGTGCCAGTAGTATAGCGGGAGCCAAAAACATTCAGTACTTC
D gene: TRBD1; clone size: NA; V gene: TRBV10-2; J gene: TRBJ2-7; CDR3 protein: CASSESEGQGRPEQYF; CDR3 DNA: TGCGCCAGCAGTGAGTCAGAGGGACAGGGGCGTCCCGAGCAGTACTTC
D gene: TRBD1; clone size: once; V gene: TRBV28; J gene: TRBJ2-7; CDR3 protein: CASSSRTSTGNYEQYF; CDR3 DNA: TGTGCCAGCAGTTCCCGGACTTCGACAGGGAACTACGAGCAGTACTTC